A selection of T cell receptor beta chains follows, all from one sample in a study of blood T cell repertoires in COVID-19. The repertoire was sequenced with immunoSEQ multiplex PCR; TCRdb's copy has only in-frame clones and lacks some. This repertoire shows roughly 35,000 clones, approximately 90% found once; its top ten account for roughly a fifth. The sequencing sample was made of peripheral blood. All receptors derive from a man aged 70-80 years with acute or convalescent COVID-19. Each CDR3 is given with its conserved first and last residue. D genes are given only for firm matches. The size of a clone is reported for some rows only, either as once, few or many, or as a class for expanded clones.

TRBJ1-1,TRBV7-3,TRBD1,-,CASSLTGSSTEAFF,TGTGCCAGCAGCCTGACAGGGAGCAGCACTGAAGCTTTCTTT
TRBJ2-1,TRBV4-3,-,-,CASSQAPLAGNEQFF,TGCGCCAGCAGCCAAGCCCCCCTCGCGGGCAATGAGCAGTTCTTC
TRBJ1-1,TRBV7-2,-,once,CASSFRGQGFMNTEAFF,TGTGCCAGCAGCTTCAGGGGCCAGGGTTTTATGAACACTGAAGCTTTCTTT
TRBJ1-2,TRBV5-5,-,-,CASSLAGGYGYTF,TGTGCCAGCAGCTTGGCGGGTGGCTATGGCTACACCTTC
TRBJ2-2,TRBV28,TRBD1,-,CASGLQGDTGELFF,TGTGCCAGCGGCCTCCAGGGGGACACCGGGGAGCTGTTTTTT
TRBJ1-1,TRBV19,-,-,CASDNRLEAFF,TGTGCCTCAGACAACAGGCTTGAAGCTTTCTTT
TRBJ1-2,TRBV28,-,-,CASRWTENYGYTF,TGTGCCAGCAGGTGGACAGAAAACTATGGCTACACCTTC
TRBJ2-4,TRBV7-9,TRBD1,-,CASSLVGTGDKMYF,TGTGCCAGCAGCTTAGTGGGGACAGGGGATAAAATGTACTTC
TRBJ1-5,TRBV28,TRBD1,-,CASSLPRGPNQPQHF,TGTGCCAGCAGTTTGCCCAGGGGGCCCAATCAGCCCCAGCATTTT
TRBJ2-7,TRBV6-2/TRBV6-3,TRBD1,-,CASSVDRGQTIYEQYF,TGTGCCAGCAGTGTGGACAGGGGGCAGACAATCTACGAGCAGTACTTC
TRBJ2-5,TRBV24-1,-,-,CATSAAGGSEQETQYF,TGTGCCACCAGTGCCGCAGGGGGGTCGGAGCAAGAGACCCAGTACTTC
TRBJ2-1,TRBV2,-,-,CASTEVGPEGDEQFF,TGTGCCAGCACTGAAGTGGGGCCGGAAGGCGACGAGCAGTTCTTC
TRBJ1-5,TRBV7-8,-,few,CASSLVADDQPQHF,TGTGCCAGCAGCTTAGTGGCCGATGATCAGCCCCAGCATTTT
TRBJ2-7,TRBV28,-,-,CASSLSPAYEQYF,TGTGCCAGCAGTCTAAGCCCGGCCTACGAGCAGTACTTC
TRBJ2-4,TRBV5-1,TRBD2,-,CASSLVAGVAKNIQYF,TGCGCCAGCAGCTTGGTAGCGGGAGTCGCCAAAAACATTCAGTACTTC
TRBJ2-7,TRBV20-1,TRBD2,-,CSASIGGSEQYF,TGCAGTGCTAGTATCGGGGGGTCCGAGCAGTACTTC
TRBJ1-5,TRBV4-1,TRBD1,-,CASSHDARTGHSNQPQHF,TGCGCCAGCAGCCATGACGCCAGGACAGGCCATAGCAATCAGCCCCAGCATTTT
TRBJ2-7,TRBV5-1,-,-,CASSLGQVAYEQYF,TGCGCCAGCAGCTTGGGACAGGTGGCCTACGAGCAGTACTTC
TRBJ2-1,TRBV7-3,-,-,CASSLGQLSGGEQFF,TGTGCCAGCAGCTTGGGACAGCTTTCCGGGGGTGAGCAGTTCTTC
TRBJ2-1,TRBV7-2,-,-,CASSFGGIHNEQFF,TGTGCCAGCAGCTTCGGAGGGATCCACAATGAGCAGTTCTTC
TRBJ2-5,TRBV9,-,-,CASSVRAIIQETQYF,TGTGCCAGCAGCGTACGCGCAATAATACAAGAGACCCAGTACTTC
TRBJ1-1,TRBV6-5,-,-,CASCRDMNTEAFF,TGTGCCAGCTGCAGGGACATGAACACTGAAGCTTTCTTT
TRBJ1-1,TRBV7-9,-,-,CASSLTGNTEAFF,TGTGCCAGCAGTTTAACAGGGAACACTGAAGCTTTCTTT
TRBJ1-2,TRBV4-3,TRBD1,-,CASSQTDRGNYGYTF,TGCGCCAGCAGCCAGACGGACAGGGGAAACTATGGCTACACCTTC
TRBJ1-4,TRBV10-2,TRBD1,-,CASSEQGLYEKLFF,TGCGCCAGCAGTGAACAGGGGCTCTACGAAAAACTGTTTTTT
TRBJ2-1,TRBV18,TRBD2,-,CASSPSLAASSYNEQFF,TGTGCCAGCTCTCCATCCCTAGCGGCGAGCTCCTACAATGAGCAGTTCTTC
TRBJ2-3,TRBV5-4,TRBD1,-,CASSAGTGADTQYF,TGTGCCAGCAGCGCCGGGACAGGGGCAGATACGCAGTATTTT
TRBJ2-2,TRBV27,-,-,CASSGAGTFTGELFF,TGTGCCAGCAGTGGAGCCGGGACTTTTACCGGGGAGCTGTTTTTT
TRBJ1-2,TRBV18,-,-,CASSPGGDYGYTF,TGTGCCAGCTCACCGGGGGGGGACTATGGCTACACCTTC
TRBJ2-7,TRBV13,TRBD2,-,CASRSSGRGDEQYF,TGTGCCAGCAGGAGTAGCGGGAGGGGTGACGAGCAGTACTTC
TRBJ2-7,TRBV25-1,TRBD1,few,CASTSGTGYYF,TGTGCCAGCACATCCGGGACAGGGTATTACTTC
TRBJ2-1,TRBV9,TRBD2,-,CASSVNPAGGPGNEQFF,TGTGCCAGCAGCGTAAACCCAGCGGGAGGGCCTGGGAATGAGCAGTTCTTC
TRBJ2-6,TRBV5-1,-,-,CASSVYTGNSGANVLTF,TGCGCCAGCAGCGTCTACACAGGGAACTCTGGGGCCAACGTCCTGACTTTC
TRBJ2-7,TRBV18,TRBD2,-,CASSPGTSYEQYF,TGTGCCAGCTCACCCGGGACTAGCTACGAGCAGTACTTC
TRBJ1-1,TRBV11-2,-,-,CASSSKLQGDTEAFF,TGTGCCAGCAGCTCAAAACTCCAGGGCGACACTGAAGCTTTCTTT
TRBJ1-1,TRBV11-2,-,-,CASSRLTSGAEAFF,TGTGCCAGCAGCAGGCTTACTTCAGGGGCAGAAGCTTTCTTT
TRBJ2-7,TRBV29-1,TRBD2,-,CSVGLAGAEQYF,TGCAGCGTCGGACTAGCGGGAGCCGAGCAGTACTTC
TRBJ1-1,TRBV11-2,-,-,CASSWSGNMNTEAFF,TGTGCCAGCAGCTGGAGCGGCAACATGAACACTGAAGCTTTCTTT
TRBJ2-7,TRBV4-2,TRBD2,-,CASSPGTSVPNEQYF,TGTGCCAGCAGCCCCGGGACTAGCGTCCCCAACGAGCAGTACTTC
TRBJ2-3,TRBV3-1/TRBV3-2,-,-,CASSPDRGDTQYF,TGTGCCAGCAGCCCGGACAGAGGAGATACGCAGTATTTT
TRBJ1-3,TRBV18,TRBD1,-,CASSPRQGNRNTIYF,TGTGCCAGCTCACCGCGACAGGGGAATCGGAACACCATATATTTT